The T cell receptor beta chain under discussion was sequenced for a study of a mutant IDH1 vaccine in newly diagnosed glioma. For the study at large: Patients began vaccination 4-6 weeks after radiotherapy alone, or with temozolomide cycles.

On this clone: What it recognizes is unknown.

The method was immunoSEQ multiplex PCR; TCRdb's version includes in-frame clones alone and lacks a portion of them. The sample gives approximately 25,000 clones, 82% of which show up once; approximately 3.9% is in the top ten. The germline CDR1 and CDR2 sequences are SGHNT and YYREEE (reference sequence). V shed 0 bases and J 1 base; nucleotides not matched to a gene: 2. The CDR3 is 17 residues long. Time point: week 47, end of study. Vaccination used 300 ug of mutant IDH1 20-mer peptide per dose, with topical imiquimod. The chain employs TRBV5-4 and TRBJ2-5; 14 bases are shared with TRBD2. The sequencing here drew on PBMCs, taken from a glioma patient whose treatment included an IDH1 peptide vaccine. The receptor was isolated from a man aged 35 to 55 with glioma. Some clones in this sample may be carry-over from other donors' samples. CDR3 sequence: CASSLGLAGGPQETQYF. CDR3 nucleotide sequence: TGTGCCAGCAGCTTGGGACTAGCGGGGGGGCCCCAAGAGACCCAGTACTTC.